What follows are 22 T cell receptor beta chains derived from one specimen sequenced in a study of tumor-infiltrating lymphocytes in oesophageal squamous cell carcinoma (dated by TCRdb to 2016 to 2018). The library relied on PCR. The reads were generated on an Illumina HiSeq 2000. TCRdb passed the public sequencing reads through fastp at Q25 and MiXCR, retaining productive beta sequences. Rows with one shared CDR3 protein collapse into an entry with the most common genes and DNA. The sample data list 15,000 to 20,000 distinct CDR3 sequences, and roughly 46% of these were observed just once. Of the sample, approximately 40% is held by the ten largest clones. The sequenced sample consisted of blood. The receptor set was obtained from a female donor with esophageal squamous cell carcinoma.

This clonotype was counted at least ten times. The chain links TRBV4-1 to TRBJ1-4; TRBD1 might be the D (6 bases). Germline assignment: CDR1 MGHRA and CDR2 YSYEKL. The CDR3 length is 15 residues. V shed 4 bases and J shed 3 bases, with 12 bases lying between them. The CDR3 DNA reads TGCGCCAGCAGCCGGGACATGGGAGCTAATGAAAAACTGTTTTTT. Translated, it gives CASSRDMGANEKLFF.

The chain is built from TRBV7-6 and TRBJ2-1; the D gene is possibly TRBD1 (6 bases). Germline assignment: CDR1 SGHVS and CDR2 FNYEAQ. The CDR3 has 16 amino acids. Trimming pared 5 bases from V and 9 bases from J, leaving 23 bases between. The CDR3 loop is CASSPRQATSNSEQFF. CDR3 coding DNA: TGTGCCAGCAGCCCACGACAGGCCACCAGTAATAGTGAGCAGTTCTTC.

The chain combines TRBV2 with TRBJ2-5, with a possible D match to TRBD1 (6 bases). CDR3 length equals 12 residues. Trimming shortened V by 6 bases and J by 4 bases, and 9 bases separated the two germline ends. Germline values: CDR1 SNHLY, CDR2 FYNNEI. The CDR3 reads CASRGGSETQYF. DNA of the CDR3: TGTGCCAGCAGAGGGGGTTCAGAGACCCAGTACTTC.

J is TRBJ1-2 and V is TRBV6-9, with D tentatively TRBD1 (6 bases). Germline V gene sequence: CDR1 MNHGY, CDR2 SVAAGI. Trimming took 3 bases from V and 3 from J, leaving 11 bases between them. The CDR3 has 14 amino acids. The CDR3 spells CASSYLQGYYGYTF. CDR3 nucleotide sequence: TGTGCCAGCAGTTACCTACAGGGTTACTATGGCTACACCTTC.

This clonotype has just a few counts. This chain connects TRBV5-3 to TRBJ2-5; D possibly uses TRBD1 or TRBD2 (6 bases each). The J call may be wrong; the DNA end is better matched by TRBJ2-1. TRBV5-3 is reported as an ORF; its role is uncertain. The CDR3 totals 15 residues. The CDR3, as DNA: TGTGCCAGCAGCCCAGGGGCGGGATATTACAATGAGCAGTTCTTC. It is translated as CASSPGAGYYNEQFF.

In this sample, this clonotype turned up many times. Since the CDR3 does not end with the conserved phenylalanine or tryptophan, this likely comes from a read error. Because the CDR3's place on the DNA is in doubt, the DNA is left out and the CDR3 is given as listed by TCRdb. This chain connects TRBV7-2 to TRBJ2-7; TRBD2 is taken as the D call from the table, unchecked against the DNA. The CDR3 is made up of 16 amino acids, end residues included. Germline V CDR1 and CDR2: SGHTA, FQGNSA. This chain's CDR3 is CASTLAAGANEQYFGS.

Details on this clonotype: A much larger clonotype is one base distant, so this may be a read error. The chain links TRBV5-4 to TRBJ2-5, with 8 bases lining up with TRBD2. CDR3 size: 17 residues. CDR1 SGHNT and CDR2 YYREEE come from the germline V gene (reference sequence). The ends lost 0 bases at V and 11 bases at J; junction bases unmatched: 18. The CDR3 loop reads CASSLVFGGARLGEQYF. The DNA for the CDR3 is TGTGCCAGCAGCTTGGTATTCGGGGGGGCCCGATTGGGTGAGCAGTACTTC.

V is TRBV6-1 and J is TRBJ2-5; 7 nucleotides match TRBD2. The J call is in doubt because the DNA end fits TRBJ2-1 better. The V gene's germline CDR1 is MNHNS and CDR2 SASEGT. This CDR3 has 16 amino acids. CDR3 residues: CASSYFDSGLGNEQFF. CDR3 DNA sequence: TGTGCCAGCAGTTATTTCGACTCCGGACTAGGGAATGAGCAGTTCTTC.

This clonotype was seen a handful of times. The conserved closing phenylalanine or tryptophan is absent in this CDR3, likely reflecting a read error. It is unclear where the CDR3 begins or ends on the DNA, so no DNA is shown, and the CDR3 is as TCRdb lists it. The rearrangement uses TRBV7-9 and TRBJ2-7; no DNA check was done on the table's D call, TRBD1. The CDR3 has 15 residues if both end residues are counted. Germline V gene data show CDR1 as SEHNR and CDR2 as FQNEAQ (reference sequence). The CDR3 is CASLRGGSGGYTFGS.

This clonotype was picked up one time. In this CDR3 the conserved last residue, phenylalanine or tryptophan, is missing, so a read error is likely. The limits of the CDR3 on the DNA are not certain, so only TCRdb's listed CDR3 is given. This chain connects TRBV7-4 to TRBJ2-3; no DNA check was done on the table's D call, TRBD1. From germline, CDR1 is SGHVT and CDR2 SQSDAQ. The CDR3 has 18 residues if both end residues are counted. This chain's CDR3 is CARSPGRDRGKLWLHLRP.

This clonotype has a count of ten or more. The rearrangement links TRBV2 to TRBJ2-7; 8 bases are shared with TRBD1. After removal of 10 bases from V and 3 bases from J, the junction contained 8 bases not matched to a gene. This CDR3 spans 13 amino acids. CDR1 is SNHLY and CDR2 is FYNNEI in the germline V gene. The CDR3 sequence is CATQTGGGYEQYF. The CDR3 DNA reads TGTGCCACCCAAACAGGGGGAGGCTACGAGCAGTACTTC.

This sequence joins TRBV7-4 and TRBJ2-1; 9 bases match TRBD2. The assigned J gene may be wrong: the sequence end matches TRBJ2-7 better. Germline V CDR1 and CDR2: SGHVT, SQSDAQ. The CDR3 runs to 15 residues. CDR3 region: CASSRIAGARGEQYF. The CDR3 region has the DNA TGTGCCAGCAGCCGTATAGCGGGAGCCAGGGGTGAGCAGTACTTC.

The V call is TRBV7-2, the J call TRBJ2-7, with a tentative D call TRBD1 (6 bases). The J call may be in error: the DNA end matches TRBJ2-1 better. The CDR3 is made up of 16 amino acids. Germline assignment: CDR1 SGHTA and CDR2 FQGNSA. CDR3 coding DNA: TGTGCCAGCAGCTTAAGGGGGACAAGGATCAACAATGAGCAGTTCTTC. The encoded protein is CASSLRGTRINNEQFF.

V usage is TRBV5-1 and J usage is TRBJ2-1; a possible D gene is TRBD2 (7 bases). The length of the CDR3 is 17 residues. Deletions cut 0 bases from V and 5 bases from J, with 18 bases between. The germline gives CDR1 SGHRS, CDR2 YFSETQ. The CDR3 nucleotides are TGCGCCAGCAGCTTGGTGGTAGCGGGTAAGGGGGACAATGAGCAGTTCTTC. Its translation: CASSLVVAGKGDNEQFF.

This clonotype was observed many times. This chain connects TRBV5-1 to TRBJ2-7; 11 bases fit TRBD1. CDR1 is SGHRS and CDR2 is YFSETQ in the germline V gene. This CDR3 is built from 14 residues. V lost 3 bases to trimming and J lost 2 bases; unmatched junction nucleotides: 1. The CDR3 DNA reads as TGCGCCAGCAGCTCGGGACAGGGGGCCTACGAGCAGTACTTC. It translates to CASSSGQGAYEQYF.

The sample holds a few counts of this clonotype. This chain joins TRBV6-6 and TRBJ2-4, with 10 bases matching TRBD2. The J call may be in error: the DNA end matches TRBJ2-7 better. The germline gives CDR1 MNHNY, CDR2 SVGAGI (reference sequence). This CDR3 has 16 residues. CDR3 bases: TGTGCCAGCAGTTACTCGGGGCTAGCGGGAGATTTCGAGCAGTACTTC. Its protein product is CASSYSGLAGDFEQYF.

J is TRBJ2-7 and V is TRBV7-2, with D maybe TRBD1 (6 bases). The end of the DNA is better explained by TRBJ2-5, so the J call may be wrong. CDR3 length equals 17 residues. Per germline, CDR1 SGHTA and CDR2 FQGNSA. The CDR3 reads CASSSPYRVLSGETQYF. In DNA form, the CDR3 reads TGTGCCAGCAGCTCGCCTTACAGGGTATTAAGTGGAGAGACCCAGTACTTC.

This clonotype appeared a single time. The gene calls are TRBV11-3 and TRBJ1-1, with 8 bases fitting TRBD1. The tail of the sequence fits TRBJ2-7 better, so the J call may be wrong. The length of the CDR3 is 15 residues. Germline V gene data show CDR1 as SGHNT and CDR2 as YENEEA. CDR3 sequence (DNA): TGTGCCAGCAGCTTAGGTGGACAGGGAATCGACGAGCAGTACTTC. Residues: CASSLGGQGIDEQYF.

This rearrangement joins TRBV7-2 to TRBJ2-2; D gene ambiguous. This CDR3 contains 14 residues. Germline V CDR1 and CDR2: SGHTA, FQGNSA. V dropped 5 bases and J dropped 3 bases, with 10 bases sitting between them. The chain's CDR3 is CASSPHVDTGELFF. DNA for the CDR3: TGTGCCAGCAGCCCCCATGTGGACACCGGGGAGCTGTTTTTT.

By its share, this clonotype is medium-sized. The rearrangement uses TRBV7-2 and TRBJ2-2; no reliable D call. The germline V and J ends were trimmed by 7 bases and 0 bases, with 6 bases remaining between them. This CDR3 is 13 amino acids long. Germline V gene data show CDR1 as SGHTA and CDR2 as FQGNSA. The CDR3 DNA reads as TGTGCCAGCACCCCCTCGAACACCGGGGAGCTGTTTTTT. It translates to CASTPSNTGELFF.

In this sample, this clonotype is medium-sized. This chain joins TRBV27 and TRBJ2-1, with TRBD1 identical over 9 bases. Germline V gene sequence: CDR1 MNHEY, CDR2 SMNVEV (reference sequence). Trimming removed 4 bases from V and 4 bases from J; junction bases left unmatched: 5. This CDR3 is built from 15 residues. The CDR3 bases are TGTGCCAGCAGTTGGAGGACAGGGGATTACAATGAGCAGTTCTTC. It codes for CASSWRTGDYNEQFF.

The chain joins TRBV6-5 to TRBJ1-1, with no clear D. CDR1 is MNHEY and CDR2 is SVGAGI in the germline V gene. V lost 6 bases, J lost 2 bases, and 13 bases lay in between. The CDR3 sequence is 14 residues long. CDR3 sequence: CASSERGYNTEAFF. CDR3 nucleotide sequence: TGTGCCAGCAGCGAACGGGGTTATAACACTGAAGCTTTCTTT.